The 32 T cell receptor beta chains below all came from one sample that was sequenced in a study of response to subunit inactivated influenza vaccine (dated by TCRdb to between 2018 and 2020). Library generation was performed with RT-PCR. Instrument on record: Illumina HiSeq 2500. TCRdb itself trimmed the public reads at Q25 with fastp, ran MiXCR and retained productive beta chains. Every CDR3 protein is listed once, alongside the most common genes and DNA of its rows. A total of about 780,000 distinct CDR3 sequences appear in this sample, 18% of them only once. The ten top clones hold about a tenth of the sample. Sequencing used PBMCs from blood, obtained about 5 days after vaccination. These receptors were obtained from a man in his forties or fifties who received an inactivated influenza vaccine. Donor details come from another sample of the same person, matched by shared clones.

There are many counts of this clonotype. V is TRBV29-1 and J is TRBJ2-1; perhaps TRBD1 as D (6 bases). Deletions cut 7 bases from V and 10 bases from J, with 11 bases between. This CDR3 comprises 10 residues. CDR1 and CDR2 from the germline V gene are SQVTM and ANQGSEA. The CDR3 region is CSAGTREQFF. CDR3 sequence (DNA): TGCAGCGCCGGGACAAGGGAGCAGTTCTTC.

This chain uses TRBV9 with TRBJ2-1; unclear D gene. The CDR3 has 14 residues. From germline, CDR1 is SGDLS and CDR2 YYNGEE. Trimming removed 2 bases at V and 7 bases at J, with 13 bases between. The CDR3: CASSVLSDRNEQFF. The CDR3 DNA reads as TGTGCCAGCAGCGTCCTCTCAGATCGGAATGAGCAGTTCTTC.

This clonotype was counted between two and nine times. The chain employs TRBV7-2 and TRBJ2-3; D is uncertain. V was trimmed by 2 bases and J by 0 bases, leaving 30 bases between them. Germline CDR1 reads SGHTA; CDR2 reads FQGNSA. This CDR3 has 22 amino acids. CDR3 in DNA: TGTGCCAGCAGCTTACCCCGACCTAGAGGAACCGGTGACTCTTCGAGCACAGATACGCAGTATTTT. This sequence encodes CASSLPRPRGTGDSSSTDTQYF.

This clonotype turned up a few times. The chain has TRBV28 and TRBJ2-3; 8 bases line up with TRBD2. The CDR3 covers 17 residues. Per the germline V gene, CDR1 is MDHEN and CDR2 is SYDVKM. Germline trimming cut 4 bases from V and 5 bases from J; bases unmatched to any gene: 14. DNA of the CDR3: TGTGCCAGCAGTTGGCCGGGAGGGCTTTCGTGGGAAGATACGCAGTATTTT. Translated: CASSWPGGLSWEDTQYF.

This clonotype was seen only a few times. The chain combines TRBV5-1 with TRBJ2-1; TRBD2 matches at 12 bases. This CDR3 contains 18 residues. V lost 0 bases, J lost 2 bases, and 6 bases stayed unmatched. The germline V gene has CDR1 SGHRS and CDR2 YFSETQ. The CDR3 loop is CASSLGLAGANAYNEQFF. CDR3 in DNA: TGCGCCAGCAGCTTGGGACTAGCGGGGGCTAATGCCTACAATGAGCAGTTCTTC.

The chain combines TRBV6-5 with TRBJ1-3; D not resolved. From germline, CDR1 is MNHEY and CDR2 SVGAGI. The CDR3 runs to 15 residues. V was clipped by 4 bases and J by 0 bases, with 10 bases between them. The DNA for the CDR3 is TGTGCCAGCAGTTTAGGACCTAACTCTGGAAACACCATATATTTT. Amino acid sequence: CASSLGPNSGNTIYF.

The genes are TRBV3-1 and TRBJ2-2, with 7 bases matching TRBD2. The J segment lost 7 bases and the V segment lost 4 bases, leaving 6 bases of the junction unmatched. This CDR3 contains 14 residues. Germline loops: CDR1 LGHDT, CDR2 YNNKEL (reference sequence). CDR3: CASSPRSGGGELFF. The CDR3 DNA sequence: TGTGCCAGCAGCCCCAGATCGGGAGGCGGGGAGCTGTTTTTT.

The V and J genes are TRBV7-2 and TRBJ2-2, with 8 bases aligning to TRBD1. The CDR3 has 17 amino acids. CDR1 and CDR2 from the germline V gene are SGHTA and FQGNSA. Unmatched junction bases numbered 14, after V lost 5 bases and J lost 6 bases. The CDR3 DNA reads as TGTGCCAGCAGCCGGAAACTCAGGGGGCCGTGGGCCGGGGAGCTGTTTTTT. Its translation is CASSRKLRGPWAGELFF.

This clonotype was recorded at least ten times. The V and J genes are TRBV7-6 and TRBJ2-3, with TRBD2 matching 15 bases. Germline loops: CDR1 SGHVS, CDR2 FNYEAQ. This CDR3 spans 17 amino acids. V trimming: 5 bases; J trimming: 2 bases; junction bases outside the gene matches: 5. CDR3 DNA: TGTGCCAGCAGCAGAGGACTAGCGGGAGGGACCACAGATACGCAGTATTTT. Translating gives CASSRGLAGGTTDTQYF.

The J gene is TRBJ2-7, the V gene TRBV29-1, with D maybe TRBD2 (5 bases). V gave up 4 bases and J gave up 3 bases, with 7 bases separating them. CDR1 and CDR2 from the germline V gene are SQVTM and ANQGSEA. The CDR3 is 11 amino acids. The CDR3 DNA reads TGCAGCGTTGGGAGCGGCTACGAGCAGTACTTC. Translated, it gives CSVGSGYEQYF.

The V call is TRBV20-1, the J call TRBJ2-2, with 7 bases lining up with TRBD2. The CDR3 loop spans 16 amino acids. V was pared by 2 bases and J by 3 bases, with 9 bases of the junction left unmatched. Looked up from germline, CDR1 is DFQATT and CDR2 is SNEGSKA (reference sequence). CDR3 DNA sequence: TGCAGTGCTAGAACTCCGGGCGGGAGAGACACCGGGGAGCTGTTTTTT. It encodes CSARTPGGRDTGELFF.

This clonotype was recorded a few times. The rearrangement uses TRBV20-1 and TRBJ2-2, with TRBD2 matching 9 bases. CDR1 and CDR2 from the germline V gene are DFQATT and SNEGSKA (reference sequence). The CDR3 is made up of 16 amino acids. V lost 0 bases and J lost 5; bases outside the gene matches: 7. CDR3 loop: CSARDRLAGSTGELFF. DNA for the CDR3: TGCAGTGCTAGAGATCGGCTAGCGGGATCTACCGGGGAGCTGTTTTTT.

This sequence joins TRBV20-1 and TRBJ2-7; 8 bases are shared with TRBD1. The V and J ends lost 2 bases and 4 bases, in that order; junction bases with no gene match: 7. The germline CDR1 and CDR2 sequences are DFQATT and SNEGSKA (reference sequence). The CDR3 is 14 amino acids. CDR3 in amino acids: CSARQRQGLYEQYF. The CDR3 DNA sequence: TGCAGTGCTAGACAAAGACAGGGGCTATACGAGCAGTACTTC.

The chain has TRBV27 and TRBJ2-3; 7 bases are a match to TRBD2. Germline CDR1 reads MNHEY; CDR2 reads SMNVEV (reference sequence). Germline trimming cut 5 bases from V and 0 bases from J; bases unmatched to any gene: 8. The CDR3 is made up of 16 amino acids. This CDR3 is CASSKRLASSTDTQYF. Here the CDR3 DNA reads TGTGCCAGCAGTAAACGACTAGCCAGTAGCACAGATACGCAGTATTTT.

This clonotype was counted a few times. The CDR3 reads CASSQDSAGGGTEAFF. The DNA of the CDR3 is TGCGCCAGCAGCCAAGATAGTGCGGGGGGCGGCACTGAAGCTTTCTTT. V gene TRBV4-3 combines with J gene TRBJ1-1; the D gene is possibly TRBD1 (6 bases). The V end lost 0 bases, the J end lost 4 bases, and 15 bases lay between the germline ends. Germline V lookup: CDR1 LGHNA, CDR2 YSLEER. CDR3 size: 16 residues.

This chain uses TRBV20-1 with TRBJ1-3, with TRBD1 as a possible D gene (5 bases). This CDR3 comprises 15 residues. V lost 5 bases, J lost 0 bases, and 14 bases lay in between. CDR1 and CDR2 from the germline V gene are DFQATT and SNEGSKA (reference sequence). The CDR3 nucleotides are TGCAGTGCTCCCATTCCAGGGCGCTCTGGAAACACCATATATTTT. This translates into CSAPIPGRSGNTIYF.

This clonotype appeared a few times. The V call is TRBV6-1, the J call TRBJ2-4; D not resolved. The CDR3 has 13 amino acids. Germline CDR1 MNHNS, CDR2 SASEGT. The V end lost 6 bases, the J end lost 1 base, and 7 bases lay between the germline ends. CDR3 in DNA: TGTGCCAGCAGAACGGACGCCAAAAACATTCAGTACTTC. Amino acid sequence: CASRTDAKNIQYF.

This clonotype was seen ten or more times. V usage is TRBV12-3 or TRBV12-4 and J usage is TRBJ1-1; TRBD1 matches at 9 bases. V was clipped by 10 bases and J by 5 bases; unmatched bases: 8. There are 13 residues in the CDR3. The CDR3 sequence is CATVQGARTEAFF. In nucleotides, the CDR3 is TGTGCCACCGTACAGGGGGCAAGGACTGAAGCTTTCTTT.

This sequence joins TRBV3-1 and TRBJ1-4; no definite D call. With 1 base removed from V and 0 bases from J, the gap between germline ends came to 6 bases. The germline CDR1 and CDR2 sequences are LGHDT and YNNKEL (reference sequence). The CDR3 totals 15 residues. CDR3 protein: CASSQGPSTNEKLFF. The CDR3 DNA follows: TGTGCCAGCAGCCAAGGACCTTCAACTAATGAAAAACTGTTTTTT.

The V call is TRBV5-1, the J call TRBJ2-3, with D tentatively TRBD1 (5 bases). The V end was cut by 2 bases, the J end by 7 bases, with 14 bases between. CDR1 and CDR2 from the germline V gene are SGHRS and YFSETQ. The CDR3 extends over 14 amino acids. For the CDR3, the DNA is TGCGCCAGCAGCTTCTTCGGACACGTAAATACGCAGTATTTT. This gives the protein CASSFFGHVNTQYF.

The rearrangement links TRBV27 to TRBJ2-6; tentative D call: TRBD1 (6 bases). The length of the CDR3 is 15 residues. Trimming took 4 bases from V and 4 from J, leaving 11 bases between them. The V gene's germline CDR1 is MNHEY and CDR2 SMNVEV (reference sequence). The CDR3 DNA reads TGTGCCAGCAGTTCAGGGGTCCCCGGGGCCAACGTCCTGACTTTC. It yields the protein CASSSGVPGANVLTF.

This clonotype was seen a few times. J is TRBJ2-3 and V is TRBV6-2 or TRBV6-3; D not resolved. The V end lost 4 bases, the J end lost 3 bases, and 14 bases lay between the germline ends. The CDR3 is 15 amino acids. Germline V gives CDR1 MNHEY, CDR2 SVGEGT. CDR3 DNA sequence: TGTGCCAGCAGTTCAGCTTACTATCCTACAGATACGCAGTATTTT. The encoded protein is CASSSAYYPTDTQYF.

This clonotype was counted only a few times. The genes are TRBV4-1 and TRBJ2-1; no firm D call. This CDR3 region has 14 residues. V lost 3 bases and J lost 8, with 14 bases in between. CDR1 is MGHRA, CDR2 YSYEKL, per germline. Here the CDR3 reads CASSHQLRRDEQFF. Here the CDR3 DNA reads TGCGCCAGCAGCCATCAACTGCGGAGAGATGAGCAGTTCTTC.

This clonotype was detected a few times. The chain uses TRBV12-3 or TRBV12-4 and TRBJ1-1; weak D call: TRBD1 (5 bases). There are 13 residues in the CDR3. The ends were cut back, 4 bases at V and 11 bases at J, with 17 bases in the middle. The CDR3 loop is CASSSGRMGRAFF. Written as DNA, the CDR3 is TGTGCCAGCAGTTCGGGGAGGATGGGGCGTGCTTTCTTT.

This clonotype has just a few counts. The rearrangement joins TRBV6-2 or TRBV6-3 to TRBJ1-2; 8 positions agree with TRBD1. Unmatched junction bases numbered 14, after V lost 5 bases and J lost 6 bases. The CDR3 is 16 amino acids. Germline assignment: CDR1 MNHEY and CDR2 SVGEGT. In DNA form, the CDR3 reads TGTGCCAGCAGTCGCTCGGGACAGGACCCGGTGAATGGCTACACCTTC. Translated: CASSRSGQDPVNGYTF.

This clonotype was observed many times. The chain combines TRBV7-2 with TRBJ2-2; 7 positions agree with TRBD2. V lost 1 base, J lost 5 bases, and 1 base stayed unmatched. The germline CDR1 and CDR2 sequences are SGHTA and FQGNSA. This CDR3 comprises 14 residues. The CDR3 spells CASSLGGGTGELFF. Here the CDR3 DNA reads TGTGCCAGCAGCTTAGGGGGGGGGACCGGGGAGCTGTTTTTT.

Only a few counts were recorded for this clonotype. This chain uses TRBV7-2 with TRBJ2-6, with TRBD2 as a possible D gene (5 bases). The CDR3 is 16 residues long. Deletions cut 7 bases from V and 0 bases from J, with 13 bases between. Per germline, CDR1 SGHTA and CDR2 FQGNSA. The chain's CDR3 is CASMKDSISGANVLTF. CDR3 in DNA: TGTGCCAGCATGAAGGACTCTATCTCTGGGGCCAACGTCCTGACTTTC.

The chain recombines TRBV7-9 with TRBJ2-4, with TRBD2 as a possible D gene (5 bases). V shed 4 bases and J shed 2 bases, with 15 bases lying between them. Per germline, CDR1 SEHNR and CDR2 FQNEAQ (reference sequence). This CDR3 spans 16 amino acids. In DNA form, the CDR3 reads TGTGCCAGCAGCTCCTTTACCGGGAATACCAAAAACATTCAGTACTTC. This gives the protein CASSSFTGNTKNIQYF. The complete variable domain, with remaining parts taken from reference TRBV7-9 and TRBJ2-4, reads DTGVSQNPRHKITKRGQNVTFRCDPISEHNRLYWYRQTLGQGPEFLTYFQNEAQLEKSRLLSDRFSAERPKGSFSTLEIQRTEQGDSAMYLCASSSFTGNTKNIQYFGAGTRLSVL.

A few counts support this clonotype. This chain links TRBV9 with TRBJ2-3, with D unresolved. The CDR3 is 14 residues long. Trimming cost V 0 bases and J 0 bases, with 5 bases left between them. CDR1 SGDLS and CDR2 YYNGEE come from the germline V gene. CDR3 sequence: CASSVETSTDTQYF. The CDR3 DNA reads as TGTGCCAGCAGCGTAGAGACTAGCACAGATACGCAGTATTTT. The full variable domain, rest sourced from reference TRBV9 and TRBJ2-3, is DSGVTQTPKHLITATGQRVTLRCSPRSGDLSVYWYQQSLDQGLQFLIQYYNGEERAKGNILERFSAQQFPDLHSELNLSSLELGDSALYFCASSVETSTDTQYFGPGTRLTVL.

This clonotype was picked up a small number of times. The chain has TRBV4-3 and TRBJ1-6; 10 nucleotides align to TRBD1. Germline-derived CDR1 and CDR2 are LGHNA and YSLEER. V gave up 1 base and J gave up 7 bases; unmatched junction bases: 4. This CDR3 comprises 16 residues. CDR3 DNA: TGCGCCAGCAGCCAAGCACCGGGACAGGGGAATTCACCCCTCCACTTT. It translates to CASSQAPGQGNSPLHF.

This clonotype was observed at least ten times. This chain links TRBV7-2 with TRBJ2-3, with a weak D call TRBD2 (6 bases). With 3 bases removed from V and 3 bases from J, the gap between germline ends came to 7 bases. CDR1 is SGHTA, CDR2 FQGNSA, per germline. The CDR3 has 13 residues. The CDR3 loop reads CASSFGLTDTQYF. The CDR3 DNA sequence: TGTGCCAGCAGCTTCGGACTAACAGATACGCAGTATTTT.

Ten or more counts support this clonotype. This chain links TRBV7-8 with TRBJ1-5; 8 nucleotides match TRBD1. The CDR3 contains 13 residues. With V trimmed by 3 bases and J by 8 bases, 3 bases remained unmatched. Germline CDR1 is SGHVS and CDR2 is FQNEAQ. CDR3 protein: CASSLDRAEPQHF. The CDR3 DNA follows: TGTGCCAGCAGCTTGGACAGGGCTGAGCCCCAGCATTTT.